This T cell receptor (beta chain) is drawn from a study of blood T cell repertoires in COVID-19. The data were produced by immunoSEQ multiplex PCR, yet TCRdb's version contains in-frame clones alone and is incomplete. The top ten clones hold about 14% of a sample with a few hundred thousand clones, roughly 88% of them seen once. Germline V gene data show CDR1 as SEHNR and CDR2 as FQNEAQ (reference sequence). CDR3 size: 17 residues. V was clipped by 6 bases and J by 0 bases; unmatched bases: 8. The sequence derives from a woman in her forties or fifties with acute COVID-19. The sequencing input was PBMCs or T cells enriched from blood (not recorded which). The chain combines TRBV7-9 with TRBJ2-6; 7 bases map to TRBD1. This CDR3 is CASRGWTGSSGANVLTF. Written as DNA, the CDR3 is TGTGCCAGCAGAGGCTGGACAGGATCCTCTGGGGCCAACGTCCTGACTTTC. The entire variable domain, with the rest obtained from reference TRBV7-9 and TRBJ2-6, is as follows: DTGVSQNPRHKITKRGQNVTFRCDPISEHNRLYWYRQTLGQGPEFLTYFQNEAQLEKSRLLSDRFSAERPKGSFSTLEIQRTEQGDSAMYLCASRGWTGSSGANVLTFGAGSRLTVL.